Listed below are T cell receptor beta chains from one sample, sequenced in a study of T cell responses to AZD1222 COVID-19 vaccine. Data came from immunoSEQ multiplex PCR; TCRdb stores just in-frame clones and leaves some out. Of 200,000 to 300,000 clones in the sample, over 90% were seen once. The material was peripheral blood, obtained on day 0 of AZD1222 vaccination. The receptor source for this set is an adult in good health. CDR3s include the opening cysteine and the closing phenylalanine or tryptophan. The D gene is left open where the match is weak.

V: TRBV7-2; D: TRBD1; CDR3: CASSSKDRGYNQPQHF
V: TRBV7-2; D: NA; CDR3: CASSLRPGPINEKLFF
V: TRBV9; D: NA; CDR3: CASSVAWQMNNYGYTF
V: TRBV9; D: NA; CDR3: CASSGRDSEQFF
V: TRBV13; D: NA; CDR3: CASSLGGAVASQPQHF
V: TRBV5-6; D: TRBD1; CDR3: CASSLTGEDQPQHF
V: TRBV5-8; D: NA; CDR3: CASSFGQRSGNEQFF
V: TRBV7-3; D: TRBD2; CDR3: CASSYSGGALDTQYF
V: TRBV5-4; D: NA; CDR3: CASTVEKGWDTGELFF
V: TRBV21-1; D: NA; CDR3: CASSNSLVVGPYTDTQYF
V: TRBV2; D: TRBD1; CDR3: CASSEMDRESQPQHF
V: TRBV6-5; D: NA; CDR3: CASSYEGGTEAFF
V: TRBV6-5; D: NA; CDR3: CASSRGGLDGELFF
V: TRBV7-9; D: TRBD2; CDR3: CASSLALLAGGTDTQYF
V: TRBV6-5; D: NA; CDR3: CASSYSSANQPQHF
V: TRBV5-4; D: TRBD1; CDR3: CASSLQGAGGYTF
V: TRBV30; D: TRBD2; CDR3: CAWTPSGRAYSNEQFF
V: TRBV28; D: NA; CDR3: CASSPAGRAGQPQHF
V: TRBV5-6; D: NA; CDR3: CASSLYYEQYF
V: TRBV7-2; D: NA; CDR3: CASSLAAINTGELFF
V: TRBV28; D: NA; CDR3: CASSLKGYGNQPQHF
V: TRBV5-1; D: TRBD2; CDR3: CASSFGLAGEYEQYF
V: TRBV3-1/TRBV3-2; D: NA; CDR3: CASSQVGGGTEAFF
V: TRBV12-3/TRBV12-4; D: NA; CDR3: CASSFRRDTQYF
V: TRBV2; D: TRBD2; CDR3: CATGLGGGEQYF
V: TRBV11-2; D: NA; CDR3: CASSLVSENEQYF
V: TRBV4-3; D: NA; CDR3: CASSQDKNQPQHF
V: TRBV6-5; D: NA; CDR3: CASSSGSENTEAFF
V: TRBV29-1; D: NA; CDR3: CSVVWTLGQQETQYF
V: TRBV24-1; D: TRBD1; CDR3: CATSDPRTGGTGELFF
V: TRBV14; D: NA; CDR3: CASSQDHGHRRTEAFF
V: TRBV7-3; D: NA; CDR3: CASSLSQDNEQFF
V: TRBV20-1; D: TRBD2; CDR3: CSASLPHSGSYEQYF
V: TRBV11-2; D: NA; CDR3: CASSLGFPLGSDTQYF
V: TRBV27; D: TRBD2; CDR3: CASSPWTSGRARDEQFF
V: TRBV19; D: NA; CDR3: CASSHQGAGEETQYF
V: TRBV19; D: NA; CDR3: CASSPPQGAGRQPQHF
V: TRBV10-3; D: NA; CDR3: CAIRDSYEQYF
V: TRBV7-9; D: TRBD2; CDR3: CASKTSGGANEQFF
V: TRBV7-3; D: TRBD2; CDR3: CASSLLSGGYNEQFF
V: TRBV28; D: NA; CDR3: CASSQYYNEQFF
V: TRBV28; D: NA; CDR3: CASHTGSEAFF
V: TRBV5-6; D: NA; CDR3: CASSLRDVPGGTDTQYF
V: TRBV12-3/TRBV12-4; D: NA; CDR3: CASSLKEETQYF
V: TRBV18; D: TRBD1; CDR3: CASSPRPGGLNTEAFF
V: TRBV5-1; D: TRBD1; CDR3: CASGGTANYGYTF
V: TRBV9; D: NA; CDR3: CASSVGGFSGNTIYF
V: TRBV4-1; D: TRBD1; CDR3: CASSRLEQGWYEQYF
V: TRBV30; D: TRBD1; CDR3: CAWTRDRPYEQYF
V: TRBV5-1; D: TRBD1; CDR3: CASAPGGLEYNEQFF
V: TRBV7-9; D: NA; CDR3: CASSAGVSTEAFF
V: TRBV27; D: NA; CDR3: CASSLYGGRYGSPLHF